This is a list of T cell receptor beta chains from one sample in a study of response to subunit inactivated influenza vaccine. Each CDR3 protein is one row after TCRdb ran MiXCR on the RT-PCR reads. The sample lists 800,000 to 1,000,000 distinct CDR3 sequences, around 20% occurring once. Sequenced material: PBMCs from blood, taken 5 days after vaccination. The source of these receptors is a man aged 45-65 years who received an inactivated influenza vaccine. Both conserved end residues are part of each CDR3. D genes are given only for firm matches. For some rows the clone size is stated as once, few or many, or as a class when expanded; others skip it.

-,TRBV9,few,TRBJ1-1,CASSPRRTSTEAFF,TGTGCCAGCAGTCCCAGGCGGACATCCACTGAAGCTTTCTTT
TRBD2,TRBV9,-,TRBJ2-5,CASSAALAGGGETQYF,TGTGCCAGCAGCGCGGCCCTAGCGGGAGGAGGTGAGACCCAGTACTTC
TRBD2,TRBV20-1,few,TRBJ2-4,CSAQRGGTQYF,TGCAGTGCCCAGCGGGGGGGCACTCAGTACTTC
-,TRBV25-1,few,TRBJ2-3,CASTNPGGTTDTQYF,TGTGCCAGCACCAATCCCGGGGGAACCACAGATACGCAGTATTTT
-,TRBV7-2,-,TRBJ2-1,CASSLLAGSIQGNEQFF,TGTGCCAGCAGCTTATTGGCCGGGTCTATCCAGGGCAATGAGCAGTTCTTC
TRBD1,TRBV29-1,few,TRBJ2-3,CSAPPGQTSTDTQYF,TGCAGCGCACCGCCGGGACAGACTAGCACAGATACGCAGTATTTT
-,TRBV18,-,TRBJ2-3,CASSPPVELARDTQYF,TGTGCCAGCTCACCACCGGTGGAGTTAGCAAGAGATACGCAGTATTTT
TRBD2,TRBV4-2,-,TRBJ2-1,CASSLSGSRYNEQFF,TGTGCCAGCAGCCTTAGCGGGAGTCGGTACAATGAGCAGTTCTTC
TRBD1,TRBV20-1,many,TRBJ2-7,CSARPAPDRGGEQYF,TGCAGTGCTAGACCGGCCCCGGACAGGGGCGGTGAGCAGTACTTC
-,TRBV11-2,-,TRBJ2-3,CASSLPSRSVTQYF,TGTGCCAGCAGCTTACCCTCCCGTAGCGTCACGCAGTATTTT
TRBD1,TRBV29-1,many,TRBJ2-7,CSIGQGVGYEQYF,TGCAGCATAGGACAGGGCGTGGGCTACGAGCAGTACTTC
-,TRBV20-1,-,TRBJ2-2,CSAPRAGTGNTGELFF,TGCAGTGCACCGAGAGCAGGGACGGGCAACACCGGGGAGCTGTTTTTT
-,TRBV11-2,-,TRBJ2-2,CASTGQLTGELFF,TGTGCCAGCACCGGACAGCTGACCGGGGAGCTGTTTTTT
TRBD2,TRBV27,-,TRBJ2-1,CASSKGLAGRSYNEQFF,TGTGCCAGCAGTAAGGGACTAGCGGGAAGGTCCTACAATGAGCAGTTCTTC
-,TRBV6-1,few,TRBJ1-5,CASRDGFLYSNQPQHF,TGTGCCAGCAGGGACGGATTCCTATATAGCAATCAGCCCCAGCATTTT
-,TRBV28,few,TRBJ2-1,CASSPQTIDRRTYNEQFF,TGTGCCAGCAGTCCTCAGACGATAGACAGGCGCACCTACAATGAGCAGTTCTTC
TRBD2,TRBV29-1,-,TRBJ2-1,CSGDYLNNEQFF,TGCAGCGGGGACTACCTAAACAATGAGCAGTTCTTC
TRBD1,TRBV24-1,-,TRBJ1-2,CATSGSGTGHGYTF,TGTGCCACCAGTGGGTCGGGGACAGGGCATGGCTACACCTTC
-,TRBV4-3,few,TRBJ1-4,CASSRGQSSNEKLFF,TGCGCCAGCAGCCGAGGACAGTCTAGTAATGAAAAACTGTTTTTT
-,TRBV6-2/TRBV6-3,once,TRBJ2-3,CASSFSTPDTQYF,TGTGCCAGCAGTTTTTCGACCCCAGATACGCAGTATTTT
TRBD2,TRBV12-3/TRBV12-4,few,TRBJ2-1,CASSFGTSGRGSYNEQFF,TGTGCCAGCAGTTTCGGGACTAGCGGGAGGGGGTCCTACAATGAGCAGTTCTTC
TRBD1,TRBV28,-,TRBJ1-2,CASRTGQLAYGYTF,TGTGCCAGCAGGACGGGACAGTTGGCCTATGGCTACACCTTC
TRBD2,TRBV10-3,few,TRBJ2-1,CAISDRGTSGNTEQFF,TGTGCCATCAGTGATCGCGGGACTAGCGGGAATACTGAGCAGTTCTTC
TRBD1,TRBV7-9,-,TRBJ2-7,CASSPWIRDRGNEQYF,TGTGCCAGCAGCCCGTGGATCCGGGACAGGGGTAACGAGCAGTACTTC
-,TRBV12-3/TRBV12-4,-,TRBJ2-1,CASSSPGTPYNEQFF,TGTGCCAGCAGTTCACCCGGGACGCCCTACAATGAGCAGTTCTTC
-,TRBV6-1,-,TRBJ2-1,CASSPDWRGEQFF,TGTGCCAGCAGTCCAGACTGGCGAGGTGAGCAGTTCTTC
TRBD2,TRBV7-8,few,TRBJ2-7,CASSISGGTYEQYF,TGTGCCAGCAGCATTAGCGGGGGGACGTACGAGCAGTACTTC
-,TRBV7-6,few,TRBJ1-1,CASSLNLGANRAGAMNTEAFF,TGTGCCAGCAGCTTAAACCTCGGAGCAAACCGGGCAGGAGCCATGAACACTGAAGCTTTCTTT
TRBD1,TRBV27,few,TRBJ2-7,CASSPLKVGQGSNEQYF,TGTGCCAGCAGTCCTTTAAAGGTGGGACAGGGGAGTAACGAGCAGTACTTC
-,TRBV6-4,-,TRBJ2-1,CASRKDQGGNEQFF,TGTGCCAGCCGTAAAGATCAGGGTGGCAATGAGCAGTTCTTC
-,TRBV28,few,TRBJ1-3,CASSPQYSGNTIYF,TGTGCCAGCAGTCCGCAGTACTCTGGAAACACCATATATTTT
TRBD2,TRBV3-1,-,TRBJ2-2,CASSQERSGRLRSTGELFF,TGTGCCAGCAGCCAAGAACGTAGCGGGAGATTAAGGAGCACCGGGGAGCTGTTTTTT
-,TRBV4-3,many,TRBJ2-1,CASSPEVADSTYNEQFF,TGCGCCAGCAGCCCAGAGGTAGCGGACTCCACCTACAATGAGCAGTTCTTC
-,TRBV12-3/TRBV12-4,few,TRBJ2-6,CASSSGVLTF,TGTGCCAGCAGTTCCGGCGTCCTGACTTTC
TRBD1,TRBV6-2/TRBV6-3,-,TRBJ2-6,CASITGQGTSGANVLTF,TGTGCCAGCATCACGGGACAGGGAACCTCTGGGGCCAACGTCCTGACTTTC
-,TRBV18,few,TRBJ2-5,CASSPRALRVAETQYF,TGTGCCAGCTCACCACGAGCTCTCAGGGTGGCAGAGACCCAGTACTTC
TRBD1,TRBV7-2,-,TRBJ1-5,CASSSGTEPRQPQHF,TGTGCCAGCAGCTCCGGGACAGAGCCACGTCAGCCCCAGCATTTT
-,TRBV20-1,few,TRBJ2-1,CSARGGPAMNNEQFF,TGCAGTGCGCGCGGAGGGCCCGCTATGAACAATGAGCAGTTCTTC
-,TRBV19,-,TRBJ1-1,CASSMGVGTEAFF,TGTGCCAGTAGTATGGGGGTCGGCACTGAAGCTTTCTTT
-,TRBV2,-,TRBJ2-3,CASISPRGRAPDTQYF,TGTGCCAGCATTTCACCCCGAGGCAGGGCCCCAGATACGCAGTATTTT
TRBD1,TRBV28,-,TRBJ1-6,CATSDRDIDNSPLHF,TGTGCCACCTCAGACAGGGATATTGATAATTCACCCCTCCACTTT
TRBD2,TRBV6-5,few,TRBJ2-2,CASSYPGRASRGELFF,TGTGCCAGCAGTTACCCCGGGAGGGCCTCGAGGGGGGAGCTGTTTTTT
-,TRBV7-9,few,TRBJ1-1,CASSLEGGSAFF,TGTGCCAGCAGCTTAGAGGGAGGGAGTGCTTTCTTT
TRBD2,TRBV7-9,-,TRBJ2-1,CASSLGTSLSYNEQFF,TGTGCCAGCAGCTTGGGGACTAGCCTGTCCTACAATGAGCAGTTCTTC
-,TRBV12-3/TRBV12-4,few,TRBJ2-7,CASSSSGTQLVYEQYF,TGTGCCAGCAGTTCCTCCGGGACCCAGCTCGTCTACGAGCAGTACTTC
-,TRBV5-1,-,TRBJ1-4,CASSSQKMATNEKLFF,TGCGCCAGCAGCTCGCAGAAAATGGCAACTAATGAAAAACTGTTTTTT
-,TRBV20-1,many,TRBJ2-1,CSAPSADDSYNEQFF,TGCAGTGCGCCTTCTGCGGATGACTCCTACAATGAGCAGTTCTTC
-,TRBV7-6,few,TRBJ2-1,CASSLSTPPGEQFF,TGTGCCAGCAGCTTAAGTACGCCGCCTGGTGAGCAGTTCTTC
-,TRBV4-3,-,TRBJ2-7,CASSQDWVVTYEQYF,TGCGCCAGCAGCCAAGATTGGGTGGTAACCTACGAGCAGTACTTC
-,TRBV11-1,-,TRBJ2-5,CASRLRAGIQYF,TGTGCCAGCAGGTTAAGGGCAGGGATCCAGTACTTC
-,TRBV6-2/TRBV6-3,-,TRBJ2-1,CASTQANNEQFF,TGTGCCAGCACCCAGGCAAACAATGAGCAGTTCTTC
-,TRBV18,-,TRBJ2-1,CASSPPSGLGNEQFF,TGTGCCAGCTCACCACCGAGCGGATTGGGCAATGAGCAGTTCTTC
TRBD1,TRBV7-8,-,TRBJ2-1,CASSSHRGPSYNEQFF,TGTGCCAGCAGCTCCCACAGGGGACCCTCCTACAATGAGCAGTTCTTC
-,TRBV12-3/TRBV12-4,-,TRBJ1-5,CASSTASSNQPQHF,TGTGCCAGCAGCACCGCCTCCAGCAATCAGCCCCAGCATTTT
-,TRBV6-5,-,TRBJ2-7,CASSSRGYSTYEQYF,TGTGCCAGCAGTTCCCGTGGATACTCCACCTACGAGCAGTACTTC
-,TRBV5-1,-,TRBJ2-1,CASSLEGGTLSSYNEQFF,TGCGCCAGCAGCTTGGAGGGGGGGACCCTGAGCTCCTACAATGAGCAGTTCTTC
-,TRBV20-1,few,TRBJ2-5,CSAFLGGQRETQYF,TGCAGTGCCTTCCTCGGGGGGCAGCGGGAGACCCAGTACTTC
-,TRBV7-2,-,TRBJ2-7,CASSLDLGRDIYEQYF,TGTGCCAGCAGCTTAGATTTGGGACGGGACATCTACGAGCAGTACTTC
-,TRBV6-2/TRBV6-3,few,TRBJ2-7,CASSYSRGGVGYEQYF,TGTGCCAGCAGTTACTCGAGAGGTGGAGTAGGCTACGAGCAGTACTTC
-,TRBV12-3/TRBV12-4,few,TRBJ1-3,CASSFRGPAGNTIYF,TGTGCCAGCAGTTTTCGTGGCCCAGCTGGAAACACCATATATTTT